These 17 T cell receptor beta chains share one sample of origin, sequenced in a study of metastatic and nonmetastatic thyroid tumors. Using MiXCR, TCRdb reanalyzed the PCR reads. The sample lists 50,000 or so clones; roughly a sixth were seen once. Nobody among the patients had been given any treatment before thyroid surgery. Sequencing was performed on blood. The receptors come from a female donor with papillary thyroid cancer or a benign thyroid nodule (not recorded which). Some clones in this sample may be carry-over from other donors' samples.

In this sample, this clone turned up many times. The chain is built from TRBV20-1 and TRBJ2-2; possibly TRBD2 for D (6 bases). V dropped 2 bases and J dropped 5 bases, with 12 bases sitting between them. Germline CDR1 and CDR2: DFQATT and SNEGSKA (reference sequence). The CDR3 sequence is 14 residues long. The CDR3 nucleotides are TGCAGTGCTAGACTCCCTCTAGCGACCGGGGAGCTGTTTTTT. Protein product: CSARLPLATGELFF.

This clone has at least ten counts. The chain recombines TRBV28 with TRBJ2-7; D may be TRBD2 (7 bases). The CDR3 spans 14 residues. Germline values: CDR1 MDHEN, CDR2 SYDVKM. The V end was cut by 3 bases, the J end by 3 bases, with 12 bases between. The DNA of the CDR3 is TGTGCCAGCAGTTTGGGGGGGCAGGGCTACGAGCAGTACTTC. This encodes CASSLGGQGYEQYF.

The sample holds a few counts of this clone. The junction departs from germline at one end; a sequencing error may be responsible. The chain carries TRBV15 and TRBJ1-1, with D unclear. Germline assignment: CDR1 LNHNV and CDR2 YYDKDF (reference sequence). The CDR3 spans 13 residues. The CDR3 DNA sequence: TGTGCCAGCAGCAGAGTTCCTGACGGCGCGGATTTCTTT. It encodes CASSRVPDGADFF.

This clone was counted at least ten times. CDR3 coding DNA: TGTGCCAGCACCCTCTCCACAGTAATTTTCACCGGGGAGCTGTTTTTT. It is translated as CASTLSTVIFTGELFF. This rearrangement joins TRBV3-1 to TRBJ2-2; D gene ambiguous. The germline V gene encodes CDR1 LGHDT and CDR2 YNNKEL (reference sequence). Trimming took off 7 bases at V and 4 bases at J, with 19 bases between the two ends. The length of the CDR3 is 16 residues.

V and J are TRBV6-1 and TRBJ2-7, with TRBD2 identical over 9 bases. With V trimmed by 6 bases and J by 2 bases, 8 bases remained unmatched. CDR1 is MNHNS, CDR2 SASEGT, per germline. This CDR3 is 15 amino acids long. The CDR3 region is CASRACASGTYEQYF. The CDR3 nucleotides are TGTGCCAGCAGGGCGTGTGCTAGCGGGACCTACGAGCAGTACTTC.

With respect to this clone: A single base separates this from a much larger clone, so it may be a read error. Other nucleotide sequences from this sample produce the same CDR3. The J gene is TRBJ2-2, the V gene TRBV9, with D uncertain. This CDR3 is 14 amino acids long. Germline CDR1 SGDLS, CDR2 YYNGEE. CDR3 region: CASSVEQVTGELFF. The CDR3, as DNA: TGTGCAAGCAGTGTAGAACAAGTCACCGGGGAGCTGTTTTTT.

In its sample, this clone was seen many times. The chain combines TRBV27 with TRBJ2-1; 8 bases are a match to TRBD2. Losses at the gene ends were 8 bases for V and 10 bases for J; bases not matched to a gene: 19. Germline-derived CDR1 and CDR2 are MNHEY and SMNVEV (reference sequence). The CDR3 has 16 residues. In DNA form, the CDR3 reads TGTGCCAGCTATCCCGCGGGGGGCAAGGCTTATTTGGAGCAGTTCTTC. Translation: CASYPAGGKAYLEQFF.

The chain couples TRBV7-6 to TRBJ2-5; no clear D. The germline V gene encodes CDR1 SGHVS and CDR2 FNYEAQ. The CDR3 contains 14 residues. The germline V and J ends were trimmed by 3 bases and 3 bases, with 11 bases remaining between them. The CDR3 nucleotides are TGTGCCAGCAGCTTGTTGTGGGCAGAAGAGACCCAGTACTTC. As protein: CASSLLWAEETQYF.

This clone was recorded at least ten times. This sequence joins TRBV20-1 and TRBJ2-7, with D perhaps given as TRBD1 or TRBD2 (5 bases each). CDR1 and CDR2 (germline): DFQATT, SNEGSKA (reference sequence). Trimming shortened V by 1 base and J by 0 bases, and 13 bases separated the two germline ends. The CDR3 consists of 15 residues. The CDR3 spells CSARGHWGSSYEQYF. CDR3 DNA sequence: TGCAGTGCTAGAGGCCACTGGGGGAGCTCCTACGAGCAGTACTTC.

The chain couples TRBV4-1 to TRBJ2-2, with D maybe TRBD1 (5 bases). CDR1 is MGHRA, CDR2 YSYEKL, per germline. This CDR3 region has 16 residues. The V and J ends lost 4 bases and 1 base respectively, with 13 bases between them. This CDR3 is CASSPTQGLNTGELFF. CDR3 in DNA: TGCGCCAGCAGCCCCACCCAGGGATTGAACACCGGGGAGCTGTTTTTT.

V and J are TRBV6-5 and TRBJ2-1; D not certain. Looked up from germline, CDR1 is MNHEY and CDR2 is SVGAGI. This CDR3 spans 16 amino acids. V was shortened by 0 bases and J by 6 bases, with 15 bases between the two germline ends. CDR3 DNA: TGTGCCAGCAGTTACTCCGGCGCGGTAGGGTGCAATGAGCAGTTCTTC. This sequence encodes CASSYSGAVGCNEQFF.

There are many counts of this clone. J is TRBJ1-2 and V is TRBV28; TRBD1 matches 7 bases. Losses at the gene ends were 6 bases for V and 7 bases for J; bases not matched to a gene: 8. Germline assignment: CDR1 MDHEN and CDR2 SYDVKM. The CDR3 sequence is 13 residues long. The chain's CDR3 is CASRQSGGVGYTF. Written as DNA, the CDR3 is TGTGCCAGCAGACAATCAGGGGGGGTTGGCTACACCTTC.

This clone was recorded at least ten times. The chain links TRBV12-3 or TRBV12-4 to TRBJ2-5, with 8 positions matching TRBD1. Losses at the gene ends were 5 bases for V and 7 bases for J; bases not matched to a gene: 18. The CDR3 consists of 17 residues. CDR3 region: CASSPLSRQGRWGTQYF. The CDR3 coding sequence is TGTGCCAGCAGTCCCCTGAGTCGACAGGGGCGGTGGGGGACCCAGTACTTC.

CDR3 residues: CASSPSQGRRIHSGNTIYF. The CDR3 DNA is TGTGCCAGCAGCCCGTCTCAGGGACGTAGGATACACTCTGGAAACACCATATATTTT. V and J are TRBV11-2 and TRBJ1-3, with a weak D call TRBD1 (5 bases). The germline gives CDR1 SGHAT, CDR2 FQNNGV. Trimming took off 5 bases at V and 0 bases at J, with 23 bases between the two ends. The CDR3 spans 19 residues.

With respect to this clone: This sequence may be a read error, since a much larger clone differs from it by one base. CDR3 amino acids: CASNIKGTGELFF. The DNA of the CDR3 is TGTGCCAGTAATATAAAGGGTACCGGGGAGCTGTTTTTT. This chain joins TRBV19 and TRBJ2-2; D gene unclear. Germline CDR1 reads LNHDA; CDR2 reads SQIVND (reference sequence). This CDR3 has 13 amino acids.

The J gene is TRBJ2-3, the V gene TRBV6-1, with 10 bases identical to TRBD1. CDR1 is MNHNS and CDR2 is SASEGT in the germline V gene. Unmatched junction bases numbered 3, after V lost 4 bases and J lost 2 bases. The CDR3 is 15 residues long. The CDR3 DNA reads as TGTGCCAGCAGTGGGGGGACAGGGGACACAGATACGCAGTATTTT. Amino acid sequence: CASSGGTGDTDTQYF.

This clone showed up just a few times. This CDR3 reads CSIGNRVEKLFF. CDR3 DNA sequence: TGTTCCATCGGGAATCGCGTCGAAAAACTGTTTTTT. The V and J genes are TRBV6-1 and TRBJ1-4; D ambiguous. Germline CDR1 MNHNS, CDR2 SASEGT. The CDR3 is made up of 12 amino acids.